Here is one TCR beta chain with its context. Its antigen remains unknown. Splitting the CD4+ cells yielded a CD45RA+ naive subset and a CD45RA-negative memory subset. Libraries were prepared by immunoSEQ multiplex PCR; TCRdb keeps only in-frame clonotypes and omits some of them. The sample carries 2 million to 2.5 million clones, more than 80% recorded once. The data are from a study of shared clonotypes between healthy human individuals. Study findings and constraints: Non-shared clonotypes were found to have lower generation probabilities than the clonotypes that were shared by all four of the sorted-subset donors.

The CDR3 runs to 14 residues. V gave up 7 bases and J gave up 1 base, with 13 bases separating them. The germline V gene encodes CDR1 MDHEN and CDR2 SYDVKM. The chain couples TRBV28 to TRBJ1-1, with a possible D match to TRBD1 (6 bases). This TCR derives from a young man in good health. Some clones in this sample may be carry-over from other donors' samples. The source material was naive CD4+ T cells from PBMCs. Documented subset: CD45RA+ positively selected. The DNA for the CDR3 is TGTGCCAGCACCCCAGGGACACCGAACACTGAAGCTTTCTTT. This sequence encodes CASTPGTPNTEAFF.